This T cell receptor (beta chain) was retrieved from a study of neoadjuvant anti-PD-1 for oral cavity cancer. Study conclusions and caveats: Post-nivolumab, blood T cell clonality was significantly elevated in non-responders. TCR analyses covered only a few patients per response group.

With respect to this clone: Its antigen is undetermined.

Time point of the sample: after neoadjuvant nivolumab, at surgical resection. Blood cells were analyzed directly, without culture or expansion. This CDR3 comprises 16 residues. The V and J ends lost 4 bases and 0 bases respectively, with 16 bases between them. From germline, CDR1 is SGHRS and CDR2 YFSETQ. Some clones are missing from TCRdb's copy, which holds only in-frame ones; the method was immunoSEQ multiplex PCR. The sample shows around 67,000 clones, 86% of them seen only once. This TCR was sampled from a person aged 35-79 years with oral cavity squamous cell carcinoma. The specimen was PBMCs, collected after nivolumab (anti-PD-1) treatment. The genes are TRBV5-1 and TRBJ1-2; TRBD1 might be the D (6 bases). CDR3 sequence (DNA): TGCGCCAGCAGCCTCTGGGGGGACATAGCTAACTATGGCTACACCTTC. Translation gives CASSLWGDIANYGYTF.